The 29 T cell receptor beta chains reported below all come from one sample, sequenced in a study of T cells in Graves' hyperthyroidism and ophthalmopathy. TCR beta CDR3 regions were amplified from RNA transcripts. With the HTBI primer set, the TCR CDR3 went through a first round of RT-PCR. TCRdb recomputed calls from the multiplex PCR reads with MiXCR, one row per CDR3 protein. The table has almost 600,000 distinct CDR3 sequences, approximately 13% seen once. Material: blood. All receptors come from a woman in her thirties with Graves' hyperthyroidism that later progressed to Graves' ophthalmopathy.

V and J are TRBV7-3 and TRBJ1-2, with D maybe TRBD1 (5 bases). Trimming removed 5 bases at V and 8 bases at J, with 18 bases between. Germline V gives CDR1 SGHTA, CDR2 FQGTGA. This CDR3 is built from 14 residues. The CDR3 sequence: CASSRRDQRVGYTF. In DNA, the CDR3 is TGTGCCAGCAGCCGGCGGGACCAGCGGGTAGGCTACACCTTC.

This clonotype was found a few times. The chain is built from TRBV6-1 and TRBJ2-1, with 11 bases fitting TRBD1. Germline V gives CDR1 MNHNS, CDR2 SASEGT. The length of the CDR3 is 15 residues. After removal of 6 bases from V and 6 bases from J, the junction contained 7 bases not matched to a gene. CDR3 nucleotides: TGTGCCAGCAGCAACCGGACAGGGGGCTTCAATGAGCAGTTCTTC. Amino acids: CASSNRTGGFNEQFF.

This clonotype was seen repeatedly, ten times or more. This chain links TRBV6-1 with TRBJ2-2; D gene ambiguous. The germline CDR1 and CDR2 sequences are MNHNS and SASEGT. This CDR3 has 16 amino acids. The V and J ends lost 5 bases and 6 bases respectively, with 19 bases between them. The CDR3 DNA sequence: TGTGCCAGCAGTCCGTCAGTTTCTAGGTTGGCCGGGGAGCTGTTTTTT. It codes for CASSPSVSRLAGELFF.

This clonotype has ten or more counts. V gene TRBV29-1 combines with J gene TRBJ1-3; the D is unclear. Germline V gene sequence: CDR1 SQVTM, CDR2 ANQGSEA. The CDR3 totals 14 residues. Trimming took 1 base from V and 0 from J, leaving 7 bases between them. As DNA, the CDR3 is TGCAGCGTTGAAGGAAGACTCTCTGGAAACACCATATATTTT. This sequence encodes CSVEGRLSGNTIYF.

This clonotype appeared many times. The chain is built from TRBV10-3 and TRBJ2-1; D possibly corresponds to TRBD2 (5 bases). Germline loops: CDR1 ENHRY, CDR2 SYGVKD. With 4 bases removed from V and 0 bases from J, the gap between germline ends came to 13 bases. This CDR3 has 16 amino acids. The CDR3 sequence is CAISVRSSGSYNEQFF. In nucleotides, the CDR3 is TGTGCCATCAGTGTTCGTTCGAGCGGCTCCTACAATGAGCAGTTCTTC.

This chain links TRBV29-1 with TRBJ2-1, with 7 bases identical to TRBD2. Germline V gene sequence: CDR1 SQVTM, CDR2 ANQGSEA. The CDR3 extends over 13 amino acids. V was clipped by 3 bases and J by 8 bases; unmatched bases: 7. The DNA of the CDR3 is TGCAGCGTTGACGGGCGGGAGATCTATGAGCAGTTCTTC. The encoded protein is CSVDGREIYEQFF.

As for this clonotype: A much larger clone lies a single base off, so this may be a read error. This chain uses TRBV12-3 or TRBV12-4 with TRBJ2-6; maybe TRBD2 (6 bases). This CDR3 contains 18 residues. V was pared by 5 bases and J by 4 bases, with 21 bases between. CDR3 in DNA: TGTGCCAGCAGTCCCAGGACTATACTCTCTAAGGGGGCCAACGTCCTGACTTTC. This codes for CASSPRTILSKGANVLTF.

This clonotype was seen repeatedly, ten times or more. The V gene is TRBV6-2 or TRBV6-3, the J gene TRBJ1-1; tentative D call: TRBD1 (6 bases). Looked up from germline, CDR1 is MNHEY and CDR2 is SVGEGT. V was cut by 7 bases and J by 6 bases, with 15 bases left in between. The CDR3 totals 13 residues. This CDR3 is CASTRWGAAEAFF. CDR3 coding DNA: TGTGCCAGCACTCGTTGGGGGGCGGCTGAAGCTTTCTTT.

In this sample, this clonotype turned up many times. This chain links TRBV12-3 or TRBV12-4 with TRBJ1-2; 8 positions agree with TRBD1. V was pared by 3 bases and J by 4 bases, with 7 bases of the junction left unmatched. The CDR3 loop spans 15 amino acids. CDR3 bases: TGTGCCAGCAGTTTGGGACAGGAACCTTTCTATGGCTACACCTTC. Translated, it gives CASSLGQEPFYGYTF.

This clonotype was seen many times. CDR3 DNA: TGTGCCAGCAGCTTATCGACAGGGCCTAGCTATGGCTACACCTTC. The encoded protein is CASSLSTGPSYGYTF. The chain combines TRBV7-9 with TRBJ1-2, with 7 bases fitting TRBD1. The J segment lost 4 bases and the V segment lost 2 bases, leaving 7 bases of the junction unmatched. CDR1 is SEHNR, CDR2 FQNEAQ, per germline (reference sequence). This CDR3 region has 15 residues.

The genes are TRBV20-1 and TRBJ1-2, with 7 bases matching TRBD1. J gave up 7 bases and V 6 bases, and 11 bases lay outside the gene matches. The V gene's germline CDR1 is DFQATT and CDR2 SNEGSKA (reference sequence). The CDR3 has 13 amino acids. The CDR3 protein is CSATRRQGGGYTF. The CDR3 DNA reads TGCAGTGCCACCCGCCGACAGGGAGGTGGCTACACCTTC.

This clonotype was seen ten or more times. The chain recombines TRBV2 with TRBJ1-4; 10 nucleotides line up with TRBD1. Germline values: CDR1 SNHLY, CDR2 FYNNEI. The CDR3 runs to 16 residues. V shed 4 bases, J shed 7 bases, and the junction held 9 bases outside the gene matches. CDR3 amino acids: CASSAGTGVTGEKLFF. DNA for the CDR3: TGTGCCAGCAGTGCCGGGACAGGGGTGACTGGTGAAAAACTGTTTTTT.

This clonotype was detected ten times or more. The chain links TRBV3-1 to TRBJ1-5, with 9 positions matching TRBD1. Unmatched junction bases numbered 5, after V lost 1 base and J lost 4 bases. The CDR3 extends over 16 amino acids. The germline CDR1 and CDR2 sequences are LGHDT and YNNKEL (reference sequence). CDR3 residues: CASSQGIGTGNQPQHF. The CDR3 DNA sequence: TGTGCCAGCAGCCAAGGAATCGGGACAGGGAATCAGCCCCAGCATTTT.

This clonotype was detected many times. V and J are TRBV20-1 and TRBJ2-2; possibly TRBD1 for D (6 bases). Germline V gene lookup returns CDR1 DFQATT and CDR2 SNEGSKA (reference sequence). The CDR3 runs 16 residues. The V end lost 1 base, the J end lost 2 bases, and 14 bases lay between the germline ends. The CDR3 coding sequence is TGCAGTGCTAGAGCGCAGGGACAAGATAACACCGGGGAGCTGTTTTTT. Translating gives CSARAQGQDNTGELFF.

This clonotype was observed at least ten times. The chain has TRBV9 and TRBJ2-1; D is unresolved. The V end was cut by 3 bases, the J end by 0 bases, with 13 bases between. This CDR3 is 16 amino acids long. CDR1 and CDR2 from the germline V gene are SGDLS and YYNGEE. CDR3 coding DNA: TGTGCCAGCAGCGCCATGGCTATGAACTCCTACAATGAGCAGTTCTTC. Protein sequence: CASSAMAMNSYNEQFF.

J is TRBJ2-7 and V is TRBV5-4; TRBD2 matches at 10 bases. The ends lost 0 bases at V and 2 bases at J; junction bases unmatched: 8. The CDR3 spans 17 residues. Germline CDR1 is SGHNT and CDR2 is YYREEE (reference sequence). Written as DNA, the CDR3 is TGTGCCAGCAGCTTGGTGGGTAGCGGGAGGCCCCCCTACGAGCAGTACTTC. Translating gives CASSLVGSGRPPYEQYF.

V is TRBV20-1 and J is TRBJ2-3; D may be TRBD2 (5 bases). The ends were cut back, 4 bases at V and 0 bases at J, with 8 bases in the middle. CDR3 size: 13 residues. CDR1 and CDR2 (germline): DFQATT, SNEGSKA (reference sequence). The CDR3 region is CSATAGSTDTQYF. In DNA form, the CDR3 reads TGCAGTGCTACCGCGGGCAGCACAGATACGCAGTATTTT.

This clonotype was counted ten times or more. The chain uses TRBV12-5 and TRBJ1-6, with a weak D call TRBD1 (5 bases). The CDR3 consists of 15 residues. From germline, CDR1 is LGHNT and CDR2 FRNRAP. V shed 5 bases and J shed 0 bases, with 8 bases lying between them. CDR3 sequence: CASGPGSSYNSPLHF. CDR3 nucleotides: TGTGCTAGTGGTCCAGGGAGCTCCTATAATTCACCCCTCCACTTT.

This clonotype was counted between two and nine times. A much larger clone lies one base from this, so it may be a read error. The rearrangement joins TRBV2 to TRBJ2-1; a weak D match, TRBD1 (5 bases). CDR1 is SNHLY and CDR2 is FYNNEI in the germline V gene. The CDR3 sequence is 15 residues long. The CDR3 nucleotides read TGTGCCAGCAGGGTAGACAGTTCTCAGATCAATGAGCAGCTCTTC. Protein product: CASRVDSSQINEQLF.

This clonotype was recorded at least ten times. J is TRBJ1-3 and V is TRBV28; weak D call: TRBD1 (5 bases). Germline CDR1 is MDHEN and CDR2 is SYDVKM. The CDR3 is made up of 13 amino acids. Deletions cut 10 bases from V and 3 bases from J, with 13 bases between. CDR3 region: CATQDGHGNTIYF. The CDR3 DNA follows: TGTGCCACACAGGACGGGCATGGAAACACCATATATTTT.

This chain connects TRBV12-3 or TRBV12-4 to TRBJ1-3; D uncertain. Trimming cost V 10 bases and J 0 bases, with 10 bases left between them. The CDR3 is made up of 13 amino acids. Here the CDR3 DNA reads TGTGCCACCCCGAACCCCTCTGGAAACACCATATATTTT. Translated: CATPNPSGNTIYF.

This clonotype has ten or more counts. The rearrangement uses TRBV11-2 and TRBJ2-7; 8 nucleotides match TRBD2. V was clipped by 1 base and J by 0 bases; unmatched bases: 2. CDR3 length: 15 residues. Germline values: CDR1 SGHAT, CDR2 FQNNGV. As DNA, the CDR3 is TGTGCCAGCAGCTTAGGGAGCGGGAGCTCCTACGAGCAGTACTTC. Protein: CASSLGSGSSYEQYF.

This clonotype was seen a handful of times. The CDR3 sequence is CASSSRGSTYNEQFF. DNA for the CDR3: TGTGCCAGTAGCTCCCGAGGCAGCACCTACAATGAGCAGTTCTTC. The chain carries TRBV19 and TRBJ2-1; D gene unclear. Germline-derived CDR1 and CDR2 are LNHDA and SQIVND (reference sequence). This CDR3 is built from 15 residues. V gave up 6 bases and J gave up 2 bases, with 14 bases separating them.

The chain uses TRBV2 and TRBJ2-2; the D gene is possibly TRBD2 (6 bases). The V gene's germline CDR1 is SNHLY and CDR2 FYNNEI. The CDR3 is 13 residues long. V lost 7 bases and J 6 bases, leaving 12 bases between the germline ends. The CDR3 loop reads CASKEGGAGELFF. The CDR3 coding sequence is TGTGCCAGCAAGGAGGGAGGAGCCGGGGAGCTGTTTTTT. Combining the CDR3 with reference TRBV2 and TRBJ2-2 gives the whole variable domain EPEVTQTPSHQVTQMGQEVILRCVPISNHLYFYWYRQILGQKVEFLVSFYNNEISEKSEIFDDQFSVERPDGSNFTLKIRSTKLEDSAMYFCASKEGGAGELFFGEGSRLTVL.

Of note for this clonotype: A single base separates this from a much larger clone, so it may be a read error. V and J are TRBV2 and TRBJ2-7; D uncertain. In germline, CDR1 is SNHLY, CDR2 FYNNEI. The CDR3 totals 15 residues. V lost 4 bases to trimming and J lost 7 bases, with 20 bases between them. The CDR3 DNA sequence: TGTGCCAGCAGTGTAAGTGGGTCTTCAACGGGTGAGCAGTACTTC. This codes for CASSVSGSSTGEQYF.

The chain combines TRBV20-1 with TRBJ2-7, with a tentative D call TRBD2 (5 bases). V lost 6 bases to trimming and J lost 7 bases, with 16 bases between them. The CDR3 length is 12 residues. Germline CDR1 and CDR2: DFQATT and SNEGSKA (reference sequence). CDR3 nucleotides: TGCAGTGCCCACGGACTTGGGGAAGAGCAGTACTTC. Translation gives CSAHGLGEEQYF.

In its sample, this clonotype was seen many times. The chain recombines TRBV28 with TRBJ2-5; no firm D call. The CDR3 totals 14 residues. V was shortened by 5 bases and J by 2 bases, with 12 bases between the two germline ends. The germline V gene encodes CDR1 MDHEN and CDR2 SYDVKM. The CDR3, as DNA: TGTGCCAGCAGTATATCTCGTAGGCAAGAGACCCAGTACTTC. Its translation is CASSISRRQETQYF.

This clonotype was seen more than once but under ten times. A much larger clone lies one base from this, so it may be a read error. V is TRBV2 and J is TRBJ2-7, with D possibly TRBD2 on 6 matching bases. CDR1 is SNHLY and CDR2 is FYNNEI in the germline V gene. The CDR3 extends over 15 amino acids. The CDR3 bases are TGTACCACGACGCCTTCTGCCGGACTACACTACGAGCAGTACTTC. As protein: CTTTPSAGLHYEQYF. The variable domain in full, completed from reference TRBV2 and TRBJ2-7, reads EPEVTQTPSHQVTQMGQEVILRCVPISNHLYFYWYRQILGQKVEFLVSFYNNEISEKSEIFDDQFSVERPDGSNFTLKIRSTKLEDSAMYFCTTTPSAGLHYEQYFGPGTRLTVT.

The chain joins TRBV2 to TRBJ1-2, with 8 bases that match TRBD1. Germline V lookup: CDR1 SNHLY, CDR2 FYNNEI. After removal of 8 bases from V and 8 bases from J, the junction contained 7 bases not matched to a gene. The CDR3 spans 12 residues. This CDR3 reads CASLRGLEGYTF. CDR3 DNA sequence: TGTGCCAGCCTCAGGGGGCTAGAGGGCTACACCTTC.